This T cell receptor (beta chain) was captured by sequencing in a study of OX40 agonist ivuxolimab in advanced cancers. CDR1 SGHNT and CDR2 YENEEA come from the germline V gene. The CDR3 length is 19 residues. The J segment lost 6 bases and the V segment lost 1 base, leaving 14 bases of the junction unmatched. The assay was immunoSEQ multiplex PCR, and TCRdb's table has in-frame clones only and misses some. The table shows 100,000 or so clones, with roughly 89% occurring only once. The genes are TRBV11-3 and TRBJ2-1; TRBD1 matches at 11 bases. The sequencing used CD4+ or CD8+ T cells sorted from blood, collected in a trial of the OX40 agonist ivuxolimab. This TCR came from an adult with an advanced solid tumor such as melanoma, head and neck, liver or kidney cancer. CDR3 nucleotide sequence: TGTGCCAGCAGCTTAGGAGGTGGATGGACAGGGGGCGGCCCCAATGAGCAGTTCTTC. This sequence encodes CASSLGGGWTGGGPNEQFF.